The present entry profiles one T cell receptor (beta chain) with its context. The antigen is not known. Cells designated naive CD8 were CD45RO-negative and were positively selected for CCR7, with terminally differentiated effector memory CD45RA+ cells excluded. Donation came from healthy HIV-negative adults that had no recent acute infections or vaccinations. The assay was immunoSEQ multiplex PCR, and TCRdb's table has in-frame clones only and misses some. The top ten hold roughly 1% of the sample, which has around 2,100,000 clones, approximately 94% seen once. The entry originates in a study of shared clonotypes between healthy human individuals. Study-wide results and caveats: The sharing of 5% to 5.5% of naive CD4 clonotypes was seen across several donors.

Sequencing was carried out using naive CD8+ T cells sorted from blood. The clonotype comes from a man younger than 35 in good health.

This CDR3 reads CASSLDPRNEQFF. CDR3 nucleotides: TGTGCCAGCAGCTTAGATCCAAGGAATGAGCAGTTCTTC. The rearrangement links TRBV11-2 to TRBJ2-1; no reliable D call. CDR1 is SGHAT, CDR2 FQNNGV, per germline. The CDR3 runs to 13 residues. Trimming took 0 bases from V and 7 from J, leaving 7 bases between them.